Shown below are 8 T cell receptor beta chains from a single sample sequenced in a study of cytotoxic CD8 clonotypes in ibrutinib-treated CLL. Generated by immunoSEQ multiplex PCR, the TCRdb table keeps only in-frame clones and is missing some. Of about 130,000 clones in the sample, 80% to 90% were seen once. Specimen: PBMCs, collected after 24 months of ibrutinib treatment. The source is a human donor with chronic lymphocytic leukemia.

This clone was observed once. This CDR3 is also generated by other DNA sequences in the sample. The rearrangement links TRBV27 to TRBJ2-3, with no clear D. V lost 3 bases to trimming and J lost 1 base, with 2 bases between them. Germline V gene data show CDR1 as MNHEY and CDR2 as SMNVEV (reference sequence). This CDR3 spans 12 amino acids. The CDR3 nucleotides are TGTGCCAGCAGTTTTCGCACAGATACGCAGTATTTT. Translation: CASSFRTDTQYF.

The V gene is TRBV28, the J gene TRBJ2-4; D may be TRBD1 (6 bases). Per germline, CDR1 MDHEN and CDR2 SYDVKM. The V gene lost 5 bases and the J gene lost 4 bases, with 15 bases spanning the gap. CDR3 length equals 15 residues. CDR3 DNA: TGTGCCAGCAGTGTAGTGGGGGCGCGGAAAAACATTCAGTACTTC. This encodes CASSVVGARKNIQYF.

The V gene is TRBV5-4, the J gene TRBJ1-6; no clear D gene. The CDR3 consists of 17 residues. Looked up from germline, CDR1 is SGHNT and CDR2 is YYREEE (reference sequence). The ends were cut back, 0 bases at V and 11 bases at J, with 21 bases in the middle. The chain's CDR3 is CASSLGGRPATGTPLHF. In nucleotides, the CDR3 is TGTGCCAGCAGCTTGGGCGGCCGGCCAGCCACCGGGACACCCCTCCACTTT.

J is TRBJ1-1 and V is TRBV7-2; TRBD1 agrees at 9 bases. Germline V gene sequence: CDR1 SGHTA, CDR2 FQGNSA. J lost 1 base, V lost 5 bases, and 2 bases had no gene match. This CDR3 spans 14 amino acids. In DNA form, the CDR3 reads TGTGCCAGCAGCCCGGGACAGGGGAACACTGAAGCTTTCTTT. It codes for CASSPGQGNTEAFF.

V usage is TRBV30 and J usage is TRBJ2-7; D is undetermined. There are 15 residues in the CDR3. Germline CDR1 GTSNPN, CDR2 SVGIG (reference sequence). The V gene lost 2 bases and the J gene lost 3 bases, with 17 bases spanning the gap. The CDR3 sequence is CAWSSRRGAGYEQYF. The DNA for the CDR3 is TGTGCCTGGAGTTCCCGAAGAGGAGCTGGCTACGAGCAGTACTTC.

This chain joins TRBV6-1 and TRBJ1-5; unclear D gene. CDR3 length equals 11 residues. V was clipped by 6 bases and J by 4 bases, with 4 bases between them. CDR1 is MNHNS and CDR2 is SASEGT in the germline V gene. CDR3 amino acids: CASRENQPQHF. As DNA, the CDR3 is TGTGCCAGCAGGGAAAATCAGCCCCAGCATTTT.

The J gene is TRBJ2-1, the V gene TRBV7-2; either TRBD1 or TRBD2 may supply D (5 bases each). This CDR3 region has 16 residues. Trimming removed 2 bases at V and 0 bases at J, with 11 bases between. CDR1 and CDR2 (germline): SGHTA, FQGNSA. The DNA of the CDR3 is TGTGCCAGCAGCTTACGGCCAGGGAGCTCCTACAATGAGCAGTTCTTC. Protein product: CASSLRPGSSYNEQFF.

The rearrangement joins TRBV7-2 to TRBJ1-1; 10 positions match TRBD1. Per the germline V gene, CDR1 is SGHTA and CDR2 is FQGNSA. The CDR3 covers 16 residues. With V trimmed by 2 bases and J by 2 bases, 5 bases remained unmatched. The CDR3 reads CASSLNRQGANTEAFF. CDR3 DNA: TGTGCCAGCAGCTTAAACCGACAGGGGGCCAACACTGAAGCTTTCTTT.